A selection of T cell receptor beta chains follows, all from one sample in a study of T cells in Graves' hyperthyroidism and ophthalmopathy. TCRdb reprocessed the multiplex PCR reads via MiXCR and lists one record per CDR3 protein. Seen here are fewer than 650,000 distinct CDR3 sequences, approximately 15% observed once, and the top ten hold around 7%. Sequenced input: blood. The receptor source for this set is a woman under 30 with Graves' ophthalmopathy. CDR3s include the opening cysteine and the closing phenylalanine or tryptophan. The D gene is left open where the match is weak. A row's size may be missing; if present it is once, few, many or a size class.

d_call: -
v_call: TRBV20-1
clone_size: -
j_call: TRBJ1-4
cdr3_length: 13
cdr3_aa: CSAIGATNEKLFF
cdr3_nt: TGCAGTGCTATCGGAGCAACTAATGAAAAACTGTTTTTT

d_call: -
v_call: TRBV13
clone_size: -
j_call: TRBJ1-1
cdr3_length: 16
cdr3_aa: CASSLVGLRADTEAFF
cdr3_nt: TGTGCCAGCAGCTTAGTGGGGTTGCGTGCGGACACTGAAGCTTTCTTT

d_call: -
v_call: TRBV10-3
clone_size: many
j_call: TRBJ2-1
cdr3_length: 14
cdr3_aa: CAISESQGENEQFF
cdr3_nt: TGTGCCATCAGTGAGTCGCAGGGTGAAAATGAGCAGTTCTTC

d_call: -
v_call: TRBV18
clone_size: -
j_call: TRBJ1-6
cdr3_length: 15
cdr3_aa: CASSPPGRGNSPLHF
cdr3_nt: TGTGCCAGCTCACCACCGGGCAGGGGAAATTCACCCCTCCACTTT

d_call: TRBD2
v_call: TRBV11-1
clone_size: many
j_call: TRBJ2-2
cdr3_length: 16
cdr3_aa: CASSWGLAGMIGELFF
cdr3_nt: TGTGCCAGCAGTTGGGGACTAGCGGGAATGATCGGGGAGCTGTTTTTT

d_call: TRBD2
v_call: TRBV7-8
clone_size: many
j_call: TRBJ2-1
cdr3_length: 17
cdr3_aa: CASSTRTGGLAGVEQFF
cdr3_nt: TGTGCCAGCAGCACCCGCACGGGGGGACTAGCGGGAGTTGAGCAGTTCTTC

d_call: -
v_call: TRBV24-1
clone_size: many
j_call: TRBJ2-6
cdr3_length: 16
cdr3_aa: CATSGPTYSGANVLTF
cdr3_nt: TGTGCCACCAGTGGGCCTACTTACTCTGGGGCCAACGTCCTGACTTTC

d_call: TRBD2
v_call: TRBV11-2
clone_size: many
j_call: TRBJ2-1
cdr3_length: 15
cdr3_aa: CASSPSGSAYNEQFF
cdr3_nt: TGTGCCAGCAGCCCTAGCGGGAGCGCCTACAATGAGCAGTTCTTC

d_call: TRBD2
v_call: TRBV7-9
clone_size: few
j_call: TRBJ2-2
cdr3_length: 16
cdr3_aa: CASSGTSGSLAGELFF
cdr3_nt: TGTGCCAGCAGTGGGACTAGCGGGAGTTTGGCCGGGGAGCTGTTTTTT

d_call: TRBD1
v_call: TRBV24-1
clone_size: -
j_call: TRBJ2-4
cdr3_length: 11
cdr3_aa: CATSDWTGKYF
cdr3_nt: TGTGCCACCAGTGATTGGACAGGGAAGTACTTC

d_call: TRBD2
v_call: TRBV29-1
clone_size: few
j_call: TRBJ2-1
cdr3_length: 15
cdr3_aa: CSVRGLAGAMNEQFF
cdr3_nt: TGCAGCGTTAGAGGACTAGCGGGAGCCATGAATGAGCAGTTCTTC

d_call: -
v_call: TRBV28
clone_size: few
j_call: TRBJ2-7
cdr3_length: 12
cdr3_aa: CASKLQGKEQYF
cdr3_nt: TGTGCCAGCAAACTACAGGGTAAGGAGCAGTACTTC

d_call: -
v_call: TRBV4-3
clone_size: few
j_call: TRBJ2-7
cdr3_length: 17
cdr3_aa: CASSQGVRLKSSYEQYF
cdr3_nt: TGCGCCAGCAGCCAAGGCGTTCGACTGAAAAGCTCCTACGAGCAGTACTTC

d_call: -
v_call: TRBV6-1
clone_size: many
j_call: TRBJ1-1
cdr3_length: 15
cdr3_aa: CASSYYLSGNTEAFF
cdr3_nt: TGTGCCAGCAGTTATTATCTCAGTGGGAACACTGAAGCTTTCTTT